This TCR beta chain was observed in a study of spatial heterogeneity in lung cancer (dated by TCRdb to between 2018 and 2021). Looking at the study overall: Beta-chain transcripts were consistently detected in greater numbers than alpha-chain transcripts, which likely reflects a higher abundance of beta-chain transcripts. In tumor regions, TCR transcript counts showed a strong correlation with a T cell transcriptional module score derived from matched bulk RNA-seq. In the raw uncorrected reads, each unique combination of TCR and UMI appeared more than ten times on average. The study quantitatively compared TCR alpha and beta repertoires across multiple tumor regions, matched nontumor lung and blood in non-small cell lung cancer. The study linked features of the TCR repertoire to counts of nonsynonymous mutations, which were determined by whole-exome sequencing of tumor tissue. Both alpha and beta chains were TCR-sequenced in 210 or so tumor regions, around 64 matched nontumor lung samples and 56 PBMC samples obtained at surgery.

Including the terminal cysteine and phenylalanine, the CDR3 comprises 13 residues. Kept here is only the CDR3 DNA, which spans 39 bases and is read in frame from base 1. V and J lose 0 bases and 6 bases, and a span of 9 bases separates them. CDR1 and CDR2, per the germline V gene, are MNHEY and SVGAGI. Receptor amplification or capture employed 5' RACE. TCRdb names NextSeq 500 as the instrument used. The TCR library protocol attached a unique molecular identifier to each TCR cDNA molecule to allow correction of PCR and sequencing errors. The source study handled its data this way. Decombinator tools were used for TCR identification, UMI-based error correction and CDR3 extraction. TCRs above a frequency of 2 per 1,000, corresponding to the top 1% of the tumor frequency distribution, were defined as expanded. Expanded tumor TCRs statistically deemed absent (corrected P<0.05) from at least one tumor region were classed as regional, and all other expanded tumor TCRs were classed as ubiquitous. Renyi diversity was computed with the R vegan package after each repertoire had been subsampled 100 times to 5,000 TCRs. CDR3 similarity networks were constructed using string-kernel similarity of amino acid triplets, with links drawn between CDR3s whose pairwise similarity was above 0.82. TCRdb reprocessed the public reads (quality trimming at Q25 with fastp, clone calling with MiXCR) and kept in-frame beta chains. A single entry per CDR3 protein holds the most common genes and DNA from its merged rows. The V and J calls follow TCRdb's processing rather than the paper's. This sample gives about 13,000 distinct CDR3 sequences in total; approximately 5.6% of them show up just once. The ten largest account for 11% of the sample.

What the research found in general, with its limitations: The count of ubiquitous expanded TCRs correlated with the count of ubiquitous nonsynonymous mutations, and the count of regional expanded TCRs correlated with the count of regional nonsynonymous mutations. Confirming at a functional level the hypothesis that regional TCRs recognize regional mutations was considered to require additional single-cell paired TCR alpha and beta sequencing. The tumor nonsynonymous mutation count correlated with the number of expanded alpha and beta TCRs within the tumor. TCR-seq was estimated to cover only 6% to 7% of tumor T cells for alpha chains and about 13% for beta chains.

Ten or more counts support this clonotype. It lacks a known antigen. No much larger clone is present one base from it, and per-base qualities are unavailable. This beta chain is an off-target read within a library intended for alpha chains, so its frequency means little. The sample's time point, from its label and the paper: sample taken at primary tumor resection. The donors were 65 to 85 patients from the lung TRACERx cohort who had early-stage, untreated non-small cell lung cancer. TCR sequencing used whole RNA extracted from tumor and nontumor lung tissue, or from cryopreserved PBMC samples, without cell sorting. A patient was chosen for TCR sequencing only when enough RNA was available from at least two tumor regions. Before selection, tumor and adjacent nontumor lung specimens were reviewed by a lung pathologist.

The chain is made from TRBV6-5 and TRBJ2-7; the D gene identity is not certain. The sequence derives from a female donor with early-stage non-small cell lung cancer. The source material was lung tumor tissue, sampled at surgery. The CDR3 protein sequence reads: CASSYSGPSEQYF. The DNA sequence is TGTGCCAGCAGTTACTCCGGGCCCTCCGAGCAGTACTTC.